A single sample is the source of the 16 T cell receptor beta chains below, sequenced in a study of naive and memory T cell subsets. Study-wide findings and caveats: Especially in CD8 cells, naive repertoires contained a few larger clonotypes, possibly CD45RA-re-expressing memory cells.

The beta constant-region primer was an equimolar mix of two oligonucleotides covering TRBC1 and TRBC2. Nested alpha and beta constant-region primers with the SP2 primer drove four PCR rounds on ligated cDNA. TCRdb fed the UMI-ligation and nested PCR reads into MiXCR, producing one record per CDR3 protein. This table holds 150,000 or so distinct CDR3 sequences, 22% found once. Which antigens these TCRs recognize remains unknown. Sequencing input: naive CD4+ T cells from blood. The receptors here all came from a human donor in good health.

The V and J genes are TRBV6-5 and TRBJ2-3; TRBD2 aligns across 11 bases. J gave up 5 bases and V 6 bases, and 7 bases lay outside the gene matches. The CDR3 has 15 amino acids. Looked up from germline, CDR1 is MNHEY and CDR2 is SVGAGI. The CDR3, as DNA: TGTGCCAGCAGGATTAGCGGGAGGGCCCAAGATACGCAGTATTTT. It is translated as CASRISGRAQDTQYF.

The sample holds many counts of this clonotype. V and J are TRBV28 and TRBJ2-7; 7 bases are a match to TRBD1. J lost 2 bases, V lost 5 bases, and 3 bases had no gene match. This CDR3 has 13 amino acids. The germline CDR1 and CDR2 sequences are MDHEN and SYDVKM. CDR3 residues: CASSKTGPYEQYF. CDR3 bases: TGTGCCAGCAGTAAGACAGGGCCCTACGAGCAGTACTTC.

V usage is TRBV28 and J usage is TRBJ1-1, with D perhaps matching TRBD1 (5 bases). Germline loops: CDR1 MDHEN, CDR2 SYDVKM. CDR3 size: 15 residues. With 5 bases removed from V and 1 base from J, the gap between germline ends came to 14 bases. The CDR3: CASSTRGRANTEAFF. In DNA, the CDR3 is TGTGCCAGCAGTACGCGGGGGAGGGCGAACACTGAAGCTTTCTTT.

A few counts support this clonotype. The CDR3 DNA sequence: TGTGCCAGCAGTCCGGCAGGGTACCAAGAGACCCAGTACTTC. Residues: CASSPAGYQETQYF. J is TRBJ2-5 and V is TRBV28; tentatively, D is TRBD1 (5 bases). V was trimmed by 5 bases and J by 0 bases, leaving 10 bases between them. CDR3 size: 14 residues. Looked up from germline, CDR1 is MDHEN and CDR2 is SYDVKM.

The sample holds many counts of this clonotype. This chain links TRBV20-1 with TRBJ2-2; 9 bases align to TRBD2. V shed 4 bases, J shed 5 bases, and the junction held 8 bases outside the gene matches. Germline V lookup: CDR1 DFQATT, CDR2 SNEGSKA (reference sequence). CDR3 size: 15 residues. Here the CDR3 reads CSATIAGVGTGELFF. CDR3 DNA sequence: TGCAGTGCTACCATAGCGGGAGTAGGTACCGGGGAGCTGTTTTTT.

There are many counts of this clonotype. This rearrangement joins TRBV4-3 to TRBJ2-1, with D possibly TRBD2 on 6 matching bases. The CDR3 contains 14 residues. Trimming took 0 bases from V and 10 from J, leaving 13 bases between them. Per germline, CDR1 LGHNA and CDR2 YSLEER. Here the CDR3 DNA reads TGCGCCAGCAGCCAAGAAGGGCGGGGATCGGAGCAGTTCTTC. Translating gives CASSQEGRGSEQFF.

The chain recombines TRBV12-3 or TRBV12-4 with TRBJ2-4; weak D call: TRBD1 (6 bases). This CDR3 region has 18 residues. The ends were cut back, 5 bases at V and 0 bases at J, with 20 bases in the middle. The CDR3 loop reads CASSSGTSGGLAKNIQYF. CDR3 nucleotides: TGTGCCAGCAGTAGTGGGACAAGCGGCGGACTAGCCAAAAACATTCAGTACTTC.

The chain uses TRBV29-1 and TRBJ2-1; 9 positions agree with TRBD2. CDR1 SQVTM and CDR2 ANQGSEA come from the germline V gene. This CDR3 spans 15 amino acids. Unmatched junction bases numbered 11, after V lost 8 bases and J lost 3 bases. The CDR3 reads CSFARGGVFYNEQFF. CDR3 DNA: TGCAGCTTTGCGCGGGGGGGCGTCTTCTACAATGAGCAGTTCTTC.

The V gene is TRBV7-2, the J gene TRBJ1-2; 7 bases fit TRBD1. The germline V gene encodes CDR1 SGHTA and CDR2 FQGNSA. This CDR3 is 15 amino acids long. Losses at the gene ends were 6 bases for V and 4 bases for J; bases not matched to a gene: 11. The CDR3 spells CASSLTGDTFYGYTF. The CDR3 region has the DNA TGTGCCAGCAGTCTAACAGGGGACACCTTCTATGGCTACACCTTC.

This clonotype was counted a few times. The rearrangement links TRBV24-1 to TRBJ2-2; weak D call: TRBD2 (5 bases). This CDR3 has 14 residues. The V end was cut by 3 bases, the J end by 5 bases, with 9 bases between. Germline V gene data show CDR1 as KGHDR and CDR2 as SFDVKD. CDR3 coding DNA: TGTGCCACCAGTGATCGGGGAGCTACCGGGGAGCTGTTTTTT. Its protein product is CATSDRGATGELFF.

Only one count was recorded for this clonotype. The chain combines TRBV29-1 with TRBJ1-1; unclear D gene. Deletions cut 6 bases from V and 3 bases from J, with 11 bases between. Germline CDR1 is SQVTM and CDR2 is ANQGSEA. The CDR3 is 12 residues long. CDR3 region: CSVKEGDTEAFF. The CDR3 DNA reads TGCAGCGTGAAGGAGGGTGACACTGAAGCTTTCTTT.

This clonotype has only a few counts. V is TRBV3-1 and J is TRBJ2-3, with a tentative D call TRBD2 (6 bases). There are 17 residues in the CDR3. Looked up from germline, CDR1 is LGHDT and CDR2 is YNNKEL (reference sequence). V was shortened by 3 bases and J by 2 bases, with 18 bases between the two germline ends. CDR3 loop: CASSHYPGTLPTDTQYF. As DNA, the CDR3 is TGTGCCAGCAGCCATTACCCCGGGACTCTGCCCACAGATACGCAGTATTTT.

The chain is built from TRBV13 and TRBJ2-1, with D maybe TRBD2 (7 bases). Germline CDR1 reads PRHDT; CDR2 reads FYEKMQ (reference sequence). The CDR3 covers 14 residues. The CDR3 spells CASGGPGLFNEQFF. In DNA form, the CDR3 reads TGTGCTTCCGGGGGGCCAGGACTATTCAATGAGCAGTTCTTC.

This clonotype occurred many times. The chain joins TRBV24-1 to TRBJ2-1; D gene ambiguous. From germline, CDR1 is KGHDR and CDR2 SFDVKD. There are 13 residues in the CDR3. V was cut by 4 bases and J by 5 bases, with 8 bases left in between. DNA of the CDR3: TGTGCCACCAGTGAGCCGTCTGACAATGAGCAGTTCTTC. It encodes CATSEPSDNEQFF.

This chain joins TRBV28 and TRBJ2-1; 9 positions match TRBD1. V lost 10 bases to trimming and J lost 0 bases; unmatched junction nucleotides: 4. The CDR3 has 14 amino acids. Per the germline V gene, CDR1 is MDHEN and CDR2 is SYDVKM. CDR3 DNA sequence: TGTGCCACTACAGGGGGCCACTCCTACAATGAGCAGTTCTTC. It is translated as CATTGGHSYNEQFF.

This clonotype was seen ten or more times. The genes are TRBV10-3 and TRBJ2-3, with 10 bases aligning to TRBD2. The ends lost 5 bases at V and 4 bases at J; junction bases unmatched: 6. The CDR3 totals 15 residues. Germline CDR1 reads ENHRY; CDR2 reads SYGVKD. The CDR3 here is CAISPAGGPPDTQYF. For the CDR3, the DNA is TGTGCCATCAGTCCAGCGGGAGGGCCGCCAGATACGCAGTATTTT.